Below, 28 T cell receptor beta chains from the same sample are listed, as sequenced in a study of regulatory T cells in long-lasting Graves disease. CDR3 regions were amplified by Arm-PCR using iRepertoire HTBI primers to build TCR beta libraries. One entry per CDR3 protein results from TCRdb running MiXCR on the multiplex PCR reads. The sample lists roughly 420,000 distinct CDR3 sequences, less than 15% occurring once. Documented time point: newly diagnosed GD, antithyroid drugs for less than 3 months. The TCR library was made from RNA extracted from PBMCs. Separately, the same data were catalogued under a study of T cells in Graves' hyperthyroidism and ophthalmopathy.

The sequences come from peripheral blood mononuclear cells (PBMCs), collected at new diagnosis, from a patient treated with antithyroid drugs. These receptors were collected from a woman aged 45-59 years with Graves disease.

This clonotype has ten or more counts. The V and J genes are TRBV6-1 and TRBJ1-5, with TRBD1 matching over 7 bases. Germline loops: CDR1 MNHNS, CDR2 SASEGT. The J segment lost 0 bases and the V segment lost 5 bases, leaving 7 bases of the junction unmatched. The CDR3 has 16 amino acids. The CDR3 bases are TGTGCCAGCAGTACCGGGACAGCGTATAGCAATCAGCCCCAGCATTTT. Translation: CASSTGTAYSNQPQHF.

The J gene is TRBJ1-2, the V gene TRBV27; perhaps TRBD1 as D (6 bases). V lost 6 bases and J 6 bases, leaving 17 bases between the germline ends. The CDR3 covers 14 residues. From germline, CDR1 is MNHEY and CDR2 SMNVEV (reference sequence). Written as DNA, the CDR3 is TGTGCCAGCAGATCAGGGGCCGGATTTCATGGCTACACCTTC. Its protein is CASRSGAGFHGYTF.

The chain couples TRBV29-1 to TRBJ1-2, with 7 bases identical to TRBD1. There are 12 residues in the CDR3. Trimming took 4 bases from V and 6 from J; bases not matched to a gene: 5. CDR1 and CDR2 from the germline V gene are SQVTM and ANQGSEA. CDR3 residues: CSVGGRGDGYTF. The CDR3 bases are TGCAGCGTTGGAGGCAGGGGGGATGGCTACACCTTC.

The chain employs TRBV19 and TRBJ2-7; TRBD2 matches at 12 bases. CDR1 is LNHDA, CDR2 SQIVND, per germline (reference sequence). CDR3 length: 15 residues. After removal of 7 bases from V and 2 bases from J, the junction contained 6 bases not matched to a gene. The DNA of the CDR3 is TGTGCCAGTAAGATGACTAGCGGGAGCGCCTACGAGCAGTACTTC. Translation gives CASKMTSGSAYEQYF.

About this clonotype: Being one base from a much bigger clone, this may be a read error. The V call is TRBV24-1, the J call TRBJ2-1, with 10 bases matching TRBD2. This CDR3 contains 16 residues. V gave up 5 bases and J gave up 0 bases; unmatched junction bases: 3. CDR1 and CDR2 from the germline V gene are KGHDR and SFDVKD. The CDR3 protein is CATSATSGCSYNEQFF. DNA for the CDR3: TGTGCCACCAGTGCGACTAGCGGGTGCTCCTACAATGAGCAGTTCTTC.

The genes are TRBV5-6 and TRBJ2-7, with TRBD1 matching over 10 bases. Germline V gene data show CDR1 as SGHDT and CDR2 as YYEEEE. There are 13 residues in the CDR3. J gave up 6 bases and V 4 bases, and 4 bases lay outside the gene matches. The CDR3 loop is CASSTGTGAEQYF. CDR3 DNA sequence: TGTGCCAGCAGCACCGGGACAGGGGCCGAGCAGTACTTC.

This clonotype was seen many times. The CDR3 DNA is TGCAGCGTTGTAGGCGGGAGGGGACACAATGAGCAGTTCTTC. Translated: CSVVGGRGHNEQFF. The chain couples TRBV29-1 to TRBJ2-1; 9 bases are a match to TRBD2. The CDR3 length is 14 residues. After removal of 4 bases from V and 5 bases from J, the junction contained 6 bases not matched to a gene. CDR1 is SQVTM and CDR2 is ANQGSEA in the germline V gene.

This clonotype was counted only a few times. This chain joins TRBV28 and TRBJ1-6; D perhaps matches TRBD1 (5 bases). Germline lookup yields CDR1 MDHEN and CDR2 SYDVKM. CDR3 length: 17 amino acids. Trimming cost V 2 bases and J 0 bases, with 11 bases left between them. Here the CDR3 reads CASSLPGLSSYNSPLHF. CDR3 nucleotides: TGTGCCAGCAGTTTACCGGGGCTGAGCTCCTATAATTCACCCCTCCACTTT.

This clonotype came up a few times. One end of the junction is discordant with germline, which a read error may explain. The chain links TRBV12-3 or TRBV12-4 to TRBJ2-3; unclear D gene. CDR3 length: 13 amino acids. The CDR3 DNA sequence: TGTGCCAGCACCAGGACCTCCACAGATTCGCAGTATTTT. Translated, it gives CASTRTSTDSQYF.

This clonotype showed up many times. The chain links TRBV10-3 to TRBJ2-3, with D unclear. V lost 11 bases and J 2 bases, leaving 14 bases between the germline ends. CDR3 length: 13 residues. CDR1 and CDR2 (germline): ENHRY, SYGVKD. CDR3 in amino acids: CAANKGSTDTQYF. DNA of the CDR3: TGTGCCGCAAACAAGGGATCCACAGATACGCAGTATTTT.

This clonotype was seen a handful of times. J is TRBJ1-4 and V is TRBV28; 9 nucleotides align to TRBD1. The germline CDR1 and CDR2 sequences are MDHEN and SYDVKM. The ends lost 7 bases at V and 10 bases at J; junction bases unmatched: 10. The CDR3 totals 14 residues. The CDR3 spells CASNKGQGSGKLFF. The CDR3 DNA follows: TGTGCCAGCAATAAGGGACAGGGATCTGGAAAACTGTTTTTT.

This clonotype was observed many times. This chain links TRBV2 with TRBJ2-7; D is possibly TRBD2 (6 bases). The length of the CDR3 is 15 residues. CDR1 and CDR2 from the germline V gene are SNHLY and FYNNEI. Trimming shortened V by 3 bases and J by 0 bases, and 12 bases separated the two germline ends. For the CDR3, the DNA is TGTGCCAGCAGTGATCTGGGGAGGAGCTCCTACGAGCAGTACTTC. Amino acids: CASSDLGRSSYEQYF.

Note on this clonotype: At one end the junction does not follow the germline gene, possibly because of a read error. V and J are TRBV29-1 and TRBJ2-2; D is perhaps TRBD1 (5 bases). The CDR3 is made up of 14 amino acids. The germline V gene has CDR1 SQVTM and CDR2 ANQGSEA. The CDR3 spells CSIEGEGPTGELFF. The CDR3 nucleotides read TGCAGCATTGAAGGGGAAGGTCCCACCGGGGAGCTGTTTTTT.

This clonotype was detected ten times or more. The chain combines TRBV3-1 with TRBJ1-2, with D perhaps matching TRBD1 (6 bases). Trimming pared 4 bases from V and 5 bases from J, leaving 17 bases between. The CDR3 is 15 amino acids. Germline lookup yields CDR1 LGHDT and CDR2 YNNKEL (reference sequence). The CDR3 DNA is TGTGCCAGCAGCCTTTCCTACTGGACAGAATATGGCTACACCTTC. This translates into CASSLSYWTEYGYTF.

V usage is TRBV11-2 and J usage is TRBJ1-2; possible D gene TRBD1, 6 bases. V was cut by 2 bases and J by 4 bases, with 20 bases left in between. Germline V gives CDR1 SGHAT, CDR2 FQNNGV. The CDR3 sequence is 17 residues long. In DNA, the CDR3 is TGTGCCAGCAGCTTAATTCGGGGGCGTGCAGGCAGCTATGGCTACACCTTC. This codes for CASSLIRGRAGSYGYTF. Filled out from reference TRBV11-2 and TRBJ1-2, the complete variable domain reads EAGVAQSPRYKIIEKRQSVAFWCNPISGHATLYWYQQILGQGPKLLIQFQNNGVVDDSQLPKDRFSAERLKGVDSTLKIQPAKLEDSAVYLCASSLIRGRAGSYGYTFGSGTRLTVV.

This clonotype showed up many times. The chain recombines TRBV30 with TRBJ2-1; maybe TRBD2 (5 bases). V gave up 0 bases and J gave up 2 bases, with 20 bases separating them. CDR3 size: 18 residues. From germline, CDR1 is GTSNPN and CDR2 SVGIG (reference sequence). The CDR3 spells CAWSVLRIRRRTYNEQFF. In nucleotides, the CDR3 is TGTGCCTGGAGTGTACTAAGGATTAGGAGGCGCACCTACAATGAGCAGTTCTTC. The whole variable domain, remainder taken from reference TRBV30 and TRBJ2-1, is SQTIHQWPATLVQPVGSPLSLECTVEGTSNPNLYWYRQAAGRGLQLLFYSVGIGQISSEVPQNLSASRPQDRQFILSSKKLLLSDSGFYLCAWSVLRIRRRTYNEQFFGPGTRLTVL.

The V gene is TRBV10-3, the J gene TRBJ1-2; D unclear. Trimming stripped 4 bases from V and 4 bases from J, with 10 bases between. Germline CDR1 ENHRY, CDR2 SYGVKD. The length of the CDR3 is 13 residues. CDR3 sequence reads: CAISGDNTYGYTF. The CDR3 nucleotides read TGTGCCATCAGTGGTGACAACACCTATGGCTACACCTTC.

J is TRBJ2-5 and V is TRBV4-1; 12 positions agree with TRBD2. With V trimmed by 4 bases and J by 5 bases, 5 bases remained unmatched. The CDR3 sequence is 15 residues long. Germline V gene sequence: CDR1 MGHRA, CDR2 YSYEKL. As DNA, the CDR3 is TGCGCCAGCAGCCGACTAGCGGGAGAGCGTGAGACCCAGTACTTC. This translates into CASSRLAGERETQYF.

The V and J genes are TRBV7-9 and TRBJ2-3; TRBD2 matches at 10 bases. This CDR3 is 15 amino acids long. Germline CDR1 reads SEHNR; CDR2 reads FQNEAQ (reference sequence). Trimming took 5 bases from V and 2 from J; bases not matched to a gene: 4. The CDR3 sequence: CASSTGLADTDTQYF. CDR3 bases: TGTGCCAGCAGCACCGGACTAGCGGACACAGATACGCAGTATTTT. Full variable domain (missing parts from reference TRBV7-9 and TRBJ2-3): DTGVSQNPRHKITKRGQNVTFRCDPISEHNRLYWYRQTLGQGPEFLTYFQNEAQLEKSRLLSDRFSAERPKGSFSTLEIQRTEQGDSAMYLCASSTGLADTDTQYFGPGTRLTVL.

This clonotype was picked up a small number of times. In DNA form, the CDR3 reads TGTGCCAGCAGCGTAGGGGCCGGCGAGATTAACAATGAGCAGTTCTTC. Amino acids: CASSVGAGEINNEQFF. The chain carries TRBV9 and TRBJ2-1; no reliable D call. In germline, CDR1 is SGDLS, CDR2 YYNGEE. Deletions cut 0 bases from V and 5 bases from J, with 15 bases between. The CDR3 is 16 amino acids.

V and J are TRBV5-1 and TRBJ1-2; the D is unclear. The germline V gene encodes CDR1 SGHRS and CDR2 YFSETQ. V shed 5 bases and J shed 2 bases, with 19 bases lying between them. This CDR3 is built from 16 residues. The DNA for the CDR3 is TGCGCCAGCAGAAAAATATCGGGGTTTCAGAACTATGGCTACACCTTC. It is translated as CASRKISGFQNYGYTF. Drawing the rest from reference TRBV5-1 and TRBJ1-2, the complete variable domain is KAGVTQTPRYLIKTRGQQVTLSCSPISGHRSVSWYQQTPGQGLQFLFEYFSETQRNKGNFPGRFSGRQFSNSRSEMNVSTLELGDSALYLCASRKISGFQNYGYTFGSGTRLTVV.

This clonotype showed up many times. This chain joins TRBV27 and TRBJ2-3, with D uncertain. The V gene's germline CDR1 is MNHEY and CDR2 SMNVEV (reference sequence). The CDR3 covers 14 residues. Between the trimmed V and J ends, which lost 4 bases and 4 bases, there was a span of 12 bases. The CDR3 region is CASSSVSLADTQYF. CDR3 DNA: TGTGCCAGCAGTTCTGTTTCTCTCGCAGATACGCAGTATTTT.

In its sample, this clonotype was seen many times. V gene TRBV11-2 combines with J gene TRBJ2-3, with TRBD2 matching over 9 bases. CDR3 length equals 16 residues. J was trimmed by 1 base and V by 4 bases; bases with no gene match: 6. CDR1 SGHAT and CDR2 FQNNGV come from the germline V gene. CDR3 loop: CASSSRLAEGTDTQYF. CDR3 nucleotide sequence: TGTGCCAGCAGCTCCCGACTAGCGGAAGGCACAGATACGCAGTATTTT. The variable domain in full, with the rest retrieved from reference TRBV11-2 and TRBJ2-3, is EAGVAQSPRYKIIEKRQSVAFWCNPISGHATLYWYQQILGQGPKLLIQFQNNGVVDDSQLPKDRFSAERLKGVDSTLKIQPAKLEDSAVYLCASSSRLAEGTDTQYFGPGTRLTVL.

This clonotype appeared many times. The genes are TRBV30 and TRBJ1-2; D perhaps matches TRBD1 (5 bases). This CDR3 contains 14 residues. Germline CDR1 reads GTSNPN; CDR2 reads SVGIG (reference sequence). Trimming pared 7 bases from V and 4 bases from J, leaving 19 bases between. CDR3 amino acids: CAYNYRYFGYGYTF. The CDR3, as DNA: TGTGCCTACAACTACAGGTACTTCGGCTATGGCTACACCTTC.

The rearrangement links TRBV28 to TRBJ1-6; TRBD1 aligns across 8 bases. The germline V gene has CDR1 MDHEN and CDR2 SYDVKM. The CDR3 extends over 16 amino acids. J gave up 4 bases and V 4 bases, and 6 bases lay outside the gene matches. CDR3 nucleotides: TGTGCCAGCAGTTATTCGGGACAGGATTATAATTCACCCCTCCACTTT. As protein: CASSYSGQDYNSPLHF.

This clonotype was counted only a few times. The rearrangement links TRBV5-1 to TRBJ2-5; D gene unclear. Trimming took 0 bases from V and 5 from J, leaving 26 bases between them. Germline V gene lookup returns CDR1 SGHRS and CDR2 YFSETQ. CDR3 length: 19 residues. CDR3 DNA sequence: TGCGCCAGCAGCTTGGGGGCTACCTTCCTAACACCAACGGCCGAGACCCAGTACTTC. This sequence encodes CASSLGATFLTPTAETQYF.

This clonotype was seen many times. J is TRBJ1-5 and V is TRBV30; D is ambiguous. Germline V gene sequence: CDR1 GTSNPN, CDR2 SVGIG (reference sequence). This CDR3 contains 12 residues. Trimming took off 4 bases at V and 4 bases at J, with 8 bases between the two ends. The CDR3 region is CAWNHPNQPQHF. The CDR3 DNA reads TGTGCCTGGAATCATCCTAATCAGCCCCAGCATTTT.

This clonotype was seen repeatedly, ten times or more. The chain joins TRBV5-5 to TRBJ2-5, with D uncertain. The CDR3 totals 14 residues. Trimming pared 2 bases from V and 5 bases from J, leaving 13 bases between. Per germline, CDR1 SGHKS and CDR2 YYEKEE (reference sequence). CDR3: CASSFGGSGETQYF. CDR3 DNA sequence: TGTGCCAGCAGCTTCGGTGGCAGTGGGGAGACCCAGTACTTC.